This T cell receptor beta chain was profiled in a study of shared clonotypes between healthy human individuals (dated by TCRdb to about 2020). Notes on the research overall: A couple of women and a few men aged 18 to 49 years were included in the cohort. Per donor, three plates each were used for CD4 naive and CD4 memory, two for CD8 naive, and one for CD8 memory. Blood TCR repertoires of roughly five healthy adults were deeply sequenced to estimate repertoire size and the extent of clonotype sharing between individuals. To increase sequencing depth and limit assay-specific biases, TCR repertoire library preparation and sequencing were carried out by different laboratories using diverse techniques. Per donor, leukapheresis produced somewhere between about 0.94 and 9.5 billion PBMCs.

Healthy HIV-negative adults with no recently reported acute infections or vaccinations were included as donors. Only Caucasian adults living in Nashville, Tennessee, USA were represented among the donors. Magnetic negative selection was used to enrich CD4+ T cells, after which naive cells were positively selected on CD45RA and the negative fraction became the memory subset. Blood was obtained by leukapheresis, after which PBMCs were separated by Ficoll-Histopaque density gradient centrifugation and cryopreserved in liquid nitrogen vapor phase. Purity and quantity of every magnetically sorted T cell population were checked by analytical flow cytometry. Each sorted fraction had its genomic DNA isolated and then quantified by UV absorbance on a Nanodrop 2000c. Using the deep immunoSEQ assay, multiplex PCR amplified TCR CDR3 regions from genomic DNA. Extracted genomic DNA from each cell subset was spread evenly across all wells of several immunoSEQ 96-well plates, with each plate serving as a replicate. For sorted subsets, 150 to 250 ng genomic DNA, equal to 30,000 or so T cell genomes, was loaded into each replicate PCR. Purified libraries were measured with a Qubit 3.0 fluorometer, size-checked on a Bioanalyzer 2100, and measured again with the KAPA Library Quantification kit. Every immunoSEQ 96-well plate was sequenced on a separate single-read 150-cycle Illumina NextSeq 550 flow cell. The authors' analysis ran thus. The immunoSEQ output contained only junctional sequences without quality scores, so filtering could not match that applied to full-length reads. To assign V/J genes and CDR3, sequences were annotated against IMGT germline references using PyIR, a Python wrapper for IgBLAST v1.9. Reads were removed for weak V/J assignments (E-value above 1e-6), missing CDR3, stop codons, out-of-frame junctions, or ambiguous translated residues. V3J clonotypes were defined as sequences sharing an identical inferred V gene, J gene, and CDR3 amino acid sequence. Percentage overlap between repertoires was calculated by dividing the number of shared unique clonotypes by the size of the smaller repertoire. RTK rarefaction, the Chao1 estimator, and Recon v2.1 estimates of unobserved clonotypes were used to assess repertoire richness. For all TCRbeta clonotypes obtained by the gDNA method from a handful of donors, generation probabilities were computed with OLGA. TCRdb retrieved this table from immuneACCESS and kept in-frame rearrangements only. Not all clones are present; in checked studies, unresolved V genes account for under half, and no reason is known for the remainder. V and J calls plus clone size are reproduced from that table; the DNA served to infer D and trimming. Counted in this sample were 2 million to 2.5 million clones; more than 90% of them appeared once. The ten largest clonotypes hold approximately 0.13% of the sample.

General study outcomes and caveats: Incomplete sequencing was indicated by rarefaction of sorted-subset datasets, despite the large sequencing depth. Estimated clonotype richness was generally larger for naive than for memory subsets. Clonotypes shared by all four sorted-subset donors showed higher generation probabilities than non-shared clonotypes. Based on pairwise subsampling, the degree of clonotype sharing among donors was expected to be affected by sequencing depth. The small number of donors limited the genetic and exposure-history diversity represented. Sampling was limited to blood, and TCR repertoires in tissue likely differ from TCR repertoires in blood. When a few donors were compared, the shared fraction of clonotypes was roughly 5% for naive CD4, over 3% for naive CD8, more than 2% for memory CD4, and 0.35% to 0.5% for memory CD8.

The CDR3 runs 13 amino acids, cysteine and phenylalanine included. Just the 39-base CDR3 DNA is kept, in frame starting at base 1. V and J are truncated by 6 bases and 1 base respectively, leaving an intervening sequence of 4 bases. For CDR1 and CDR2, the germline V gene lists MGHRA and YSYEKL. A note on this clone: Its antigen specificity is not known. No much larger clonotype is one base removed from it; base qualities were not supplied.

The origin of this receptor is a man in his late teens or twenties in good health. Here the chain combines TRBV4-1 and TRBJ2-6; no D gene can be assigned with confidence. Material for sequencing was naive CD4+ T cells sorted from blood. The sample's cell subset or site label, in plain terms: CD45RA+ positively selected. The CDR3 sequence is CASRGSGANVLTF. The nucleotide sequence is TGCGCCAGCAGGGGGTCTGGGGCCAACGTCCTGACTTTC.